The present T cell receptor beta chain was sequenced within a study of beta chain features in type 1 diabetes. Study summary: Similarity in age, gender and cell yields was seen between patients and healthy donors.

V lost 4 bases, J lost 6 bases, and 10 bases lay in between. The length of the CDR3 is 13 residues. Germline assignment: CDR1 ENHRY and CDR2 SYGVKD. As every portion of the isolated RNA was reverse transcribed, the sequencing read expressed TCRB transcripts. Sequencing was performed with immunoSEQ multiplex PCR; in TCRdb, only in-frame clones are kept and a portion is missing. The sample has roughly 140,000 clones, over 8.5% seen once. As concerns this clone: Antigen: not known.

Regarding the study as a whole: cDNA-based reads could over-represent cells with high TCR expression.

The sequence derives from a man aged 18 to 29 in good health. Sequenced material: central memory CD4+ T cells from blood. The rearrangement links TRBV10-3 to TRBJ2-1, with unresolved D. CDR3 coding DNA: TGTGCCATCAGTGGCCACAGCACCAATGAGCAGTTCTTC. Translation: CAISGHSTNEQFF.